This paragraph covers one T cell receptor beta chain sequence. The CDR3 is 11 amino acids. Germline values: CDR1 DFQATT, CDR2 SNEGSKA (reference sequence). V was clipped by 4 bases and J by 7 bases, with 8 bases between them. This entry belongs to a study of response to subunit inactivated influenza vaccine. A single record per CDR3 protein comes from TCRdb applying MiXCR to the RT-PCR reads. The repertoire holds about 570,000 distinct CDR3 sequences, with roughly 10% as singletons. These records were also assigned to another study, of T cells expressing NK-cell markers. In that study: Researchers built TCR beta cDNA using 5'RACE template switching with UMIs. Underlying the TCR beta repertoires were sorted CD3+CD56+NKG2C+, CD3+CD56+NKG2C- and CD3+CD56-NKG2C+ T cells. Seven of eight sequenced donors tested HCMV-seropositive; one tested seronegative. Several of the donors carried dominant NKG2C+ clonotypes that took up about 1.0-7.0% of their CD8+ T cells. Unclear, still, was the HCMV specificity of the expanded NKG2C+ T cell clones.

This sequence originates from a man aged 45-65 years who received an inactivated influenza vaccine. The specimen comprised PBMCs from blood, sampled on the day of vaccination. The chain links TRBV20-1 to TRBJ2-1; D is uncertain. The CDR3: CSANVGNEQFF. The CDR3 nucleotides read TGCAGTGCTAATGTGGGAAATGAGCAGTTCTTC.